These 14 T cell receptor beta chains came from one sample sequenced in a study of T cell changes during pregnancy in multiple sclerosis (dated by TCRdb to the late 2010s). The library was produced with the immunoSEQ multiplex PCR assay. TCRdb limited this immuneACCESS table to in-frame rearrangements with V and J called. A share of clones is missing; checked studies link under half to unresolved V genes, and the rest is unexplained. The table for this sample lists 40,000 to 50,000 clones; 90% of them were counted only once. The top ten clonotypes cover roughly 10% of the sample. The sequencing here drew on CD8+ T cells from peripheral blood mononuclear cells, taken in the first trimester of pregnancy. These receptors all come from a female donor with multiple sclerosis, enrolled in a pregnancy study.

V usage is TRBV19 and J usage is TRBJ1-1; D ambiguous. V shed 4 bases and J shed 6 bases, with 15 bases lying between them. Germline CDR1 and CDR2: LNHDA and SQIVND (reference sequence). This CDR3 has 14 residues. The CDR3, as DNA: TGTGCCAGTAGTAGATTGGGCGGTAGCGCTGAAGCTTTCTTT. Protein: CASSRLGGSAEAFF.

The chain employs TRBV27 and TRBJ2-2, with D possibly TRBD1 on 6 matching bases. Germline CDR1 is MNHEY and CDR2 is SMNVEV (reference sequence). The CDR3 runs to 17 residues. The germline V and J ends were trimmed by 2 bases and 6 bases, with 19 bases remaining between them. The CDR3 sequence: CASSLTGFLILSGELFF. The CDR3 coding sequence is TGTGCCAGCAGTTTAACAGGGTTTTTGATCTTGTCCGGGGAGCTGTTTTTT.

The CDR3 DNA is TGTGCCACCAGCATACAGGAACCATCCTACGAGCAGTACTTC. As protein: CATSIQEPSYEQYF. This chain links TRBV15 with TRBJ2-7, with D possibly being TRBD1 (5 bases). V was pared by 4 bases and J by 1 base, with 11 bases between. Germline V lookup: CDR1 LNHNV, CDR2 YYDKDF (reference sequence). The CDR3 runs 14 residues. The full variable domain, completed using reference TRBV15 and TRBJ2-7, is DAMVIQNPRYQVTQFGKPVTLSCSQTLNHNVMYWYQQKSSQAPKLLFHYYDKDFNNEADTPDNFQSRRPNTSFCFLDIRSPGLGDTAMYLCATSIQEPSYEQYFGPGTRLTVT.

V usage is TRBV14 and J usage is TRBJ2-6; D perhaps matches TRBD2 (5 bases). The CDR3 has 16 amino acids. Trimming took 4 bases from V and 1 from J, leaving 11 bases between them. Germline CDR1 reads SGHDN; CDR2 reads FVKESK. The CDR3 protein is CASSLPGGSGANVLTF. The CDR3 DNA is TGTGCCAGCAGCCTCCCGGGCGGGTCTGGGGCCAACGTCCTGACTTTC.

This chain connects TRBV10-3 to TRBJ2-7; D perhaps matches TRBD2 (5 bases). The CDR3 extends over 16 amino acids. Germline CDR1 and CDR2: ENHRY and SYGVKD. V lost 0 bases and J lost 0, with 12 bases in between. This CDR3 reads CAISESEEKYSYEQYF. CDR3 bases: TGTGCCATCAGTGAGTCGGAGGAAAAGTACTCCTACGAGCAGTACTTC.

The V and J genes are TRBV27 and TRBJ2-7; no firm D call. Germline lookup yields CDR1 MNHEY and CDR2 SMNVEV (reference sequence). This CDR3 comprises 10 residues. V lost 8 bases and J 2 bases, leaving 4 bases between the germline ends. CDR3 sequence reads: CASGTYEQYF. The CDR3 coding sequence is TGTGCCAGCGGCACCTACGAGCAGTACTTC.

The chain carries TRBV7-2 and TRBJ2-7, with D possibly matching TRBD2 (6 bases). The CDR3 is 14 residues long. In germline, CDR1 is SGHTA, CDR2 FQGNSA. Trimming cost V 5 bases and J 2 bases, with 13 bases left between them. CDR3 amino acids: CASSTKDYPYEQYF. The CDR3 bases are TGTGCCAGCAGCACAAAGGACTACCCCTACGAGCAGTACTTC. The variable domain in full, completed from reference TRBV7-2 and TRBJ2-7, reads GAGVSQSPSNKVTEKGKDVELRCDPISGHTALYWYRQSLGQGLEFLIYFQGNSAPDKSGLPSDRFSAERTGGSVSTLTIQRTQQEDSAVYLCASSTKDYPYEQYFGPGTRLTVT.

The chain joins TRBV29-1 to TRBJ2-3, with a weak D call TRBD2 (5 bases). Germline CDR1 is SQVTM and CDR2 is ANQGSEA. The V end was cut by 3 bases, the J end by 2 bases, with 12 bases between. This CDR3 has 14 residues. DNA for the CDR3: TGCAGCGTTGAGAAGCCCGGGAACACAGATACGCAGTATTTT. Its protein is CSVEKPGNTDTQYF.

The V call is TRBV4-1, the J call TRBJ2-7; D uncertain. CDR1 is MGHRA, CDR2 YSYEKL, per germline. The CDR3 is made up of 14 amino acids. V was trimmed by 0 bases and J by 2 bases, leaving 8 bases between them. DNA of the CDR3: TGCGCCAGCAGCCAAGAAATCAGAACCTACGAGCAGTACTTC. This encodes CASSQEIRTYEQYF.

This chain links TRBV4-3 with TRBJ2-2; perhaps TRBD1 as D (6 bases). Per germline, CDR1 LGHNA and CDR2 YSLEER. V was trimmed by 4 bases and J by 3 bases, leaving 12 bases between them. This CDR3 spans 15 amino acids. This CDR3 is CASSRLGQYTGELFF. The CDR3 DNA reads TGCGCCAGCAGCCGCCTCGGACAGTACACCGGGGAGCTGTTTTTT.

The J gene is TRBJ2-1, the V gene TRBV10-2; 12 bases agree with TRBD2. The CDR3 spans 17 residues. Germline CDR1 WSHSY, CDR2 SAAADI. The J segment lost 6 bases and the V segment lost 2 bases, leaving 8 bases of the junction unmatched. The CDR3 protein is CASSERALAGGVNEQFF. CDR3 coding DNA: TGCGCCAGCAGTGAGAGGGCCCTAGCGGGAGGGGTCAATGAGCAGTTCTTC.

The gene calls are TRBV5-4 and TRBJ2-3, with D possibly TRBD1 on 5 matching bases. The CDR3 is made up of 15 amino acids. Germline V gives CDR1 SGHNT, CDR2 YYREEE (reference sequence). Deletions cut 2 bases from V and 3 bases from J, with 13 bases between. In DNA form, the CDR3 reads TGTGCCAGCAGCTTTAAAGGGGAAACGACAGATACGCAGTATTTT. Translated, it gives CASSFKGETTDTQYF.

This clone was observed a single time. The chain employs TRBV5-4 and TRBJ2-7; 10 bases match TRBD2. This CDR3 is 17 amino acids long. Looked up from germline, CDR1 is SGHNT and CDR2 is YYREEE (reference sequence). The junction had 12 bases not matched to a gene; V was cut back by 0 bases and J by 6 bases. CDR3 residues: CASSLEGLACSRCEQYF. Written as DNA, the CDR3 is TGTGCCAGCAGCTTGGAGGGACTAGCGTGTAGTAGGTGCGAGCAGTACTTC.

The chain couples TRBV29-1 to TRBJ2-5; TRBD1 is a possible D gene (6 bases). Germline CDR1 SQVTM, CDR2 ANQGSEA. This CDR3 contains 11 residues. Trimming removed 4 bases from V and 5 bases from J, with 8 bases in between. This chain's CDR3 is CSVAQGETQYF. The CDR3 coding sequence is TGCAGCGTTGCCCAGGGGGAGACCCAGTACTTC.